The rows below give T cell receptor beta chains drawn from one sample of a study of cytomegalovirus exposure and HLA in healthy donors. The data were produced by immunoSEQ multiplex PCR, yet TCRdb's version contains in-frame clones alone and is incomplete. The table shows more than 90,000 clones, with approximately 90% occurring only once. Sequenced: PBMCs. The receptors were sampled from a young man in good health and CMV-seropositive. Each CDR3 is given with its conserved first and last residue. A D gene is named only where the DNA matches it firmly. Some rows have no size entry. The others give once, few or many, or a class for an expanded clone.

cdr3_nt: TGTGCCAGCAGCCAAGAAGCGCCGGGTGGCTCCGGGGAGCTGTTTTTT; cdr3_aa: CASSQEAPGGSGELFF; v_call: TRBV4-2; clone_size: -; d_call: -; cdr3_length: 16; j_call: TRBJ2-2
cdr3_nt: TGTGCCAGCAGTCGGGGAGAGAATTCACCCCTCCACTTT; cdr3_aa: CASSRGENSPLHF; v_call: TRBV2; clone_size: -; d_call: -; cdr3_length: 13; j_call: TRBJ1-6
cdr3_nt: TGTGCCACCCACAGGACCTCCGGGTTCTCTGGAAACACCATATATTTT; cdr3_aa: CATHRTSGFSGNTIYF; v_call: TRBV19; clone_size: -; d_call: -; cdr3_length: 16; j_call: TRBJ1-3
cdr3_nt: TGTGCCAGCAGCTTGGGGAGGGGGGGCCTGGATACGCAGTATTTT; cdr3_aa: CASSLGRGGLDTQYF; v_call: TRBV5-6; clone_size: -; d_call: -; cdr3_length: 15; j_call: TRBJ2-3
cdr3_nt: TGTGCCAGCAGCCCCCCGAGAGGGCATAGCAATCAGCCCCAGCATTTT; cdr3_aa: CASSPPRGHSNQPQHF; v_call: TRBV28; clone_size: -; d_call: -; cdr3_length: 16; j_call: TRBJ1-5
cdr3_nt: TGTGCCAGCAGTAGCCTTCGGACTCCAGATACGCAGTATTTT; cdr3_aa: CASSSLRTPDTQYF; v_call: TRBV27; clone_size: -; d_call: -; cdr3_length: 14; j_call: TRBJ2-3
cdr3_nt: TGTGCCAGCAGCCGAGAGGTCGGGACTAGCGGGGGGGTACAAGAGACCCAGTACTTC; cdr3_aa: CASSREVGTSGGVQETQYF; v_call: TRBV4-2; clone_size: -; d_call: TRBD2; cdr3_length: 19; j_call: TRBJ2-5
cdr3_nt: TGTGCCAGCAACCCGACAGGGTACAATGAGCAGTTCTTC; cdr3_aa: CASNPTGYNEQFF; v_call: TRBV14; clone_size: -; d_call: TRBD1; cdr3_length: 13; j_call: TRBJ2-1
cdr3_nt: TGTGCCACCCGGGACAGGGGTTATGGCTACACCTTC; cdr3_aa: CATRDRGYGYTF; v_call: TRBV6-1; clone_size: -; d_call: TRBD1; cdr3_length: 12; j_call: TRBJ1-2
cdr3_nt: TGTGCCAGCAGCTTTTACGGGACATGGCCTTACGAGCAGTACTTC; cdr3_aa: CASSFYGTWPYEQYF; v_call: TRBV5-6; clone_size: -; d_call: -; cdr3_length: 15; j_call: TRBJ2-7
cdr3_nt: TGTGCCTGGAGTCTCACAGGGGTGAATCAGCCCCAGCATTTT; cdr3_aa: CAWSLTGVNQPQHF; v_call: TRBV30; clone_size: -; d_call: TRBD1; cdr3_length: 14; j_call: TRBJ1-5
cdr3_nt: TGTGCCATCAAGAAGGACACTAACTATGGCTACACCTTC; cdr3_aa: CAIKKDTNYGYTF; v_call: TRBV10-3; clone_size: -; d_call: -; cdr3_length: 13; j_call: TRBJ1-2
cdr3_nt: TGTGCCAGCAGTGCCGCCACCGTCCGGACTGAAGCTTTCTTT; cdr3_aa: CASSAATVRTEAFF; v_call: TRBV6-5; clone_size: -; d_call: -; cdr3_length: 14; j_call: TRBJ1-1
cdr3_nt: TGTGCCAGCTCACCACTCCAAGAGCAGCCCCAGCATTTT; cdr3_aa: CASSPLQEQPQHF; v_call: TRBV18; clone_size: -; d_call: -; cdr3_length: 13; j_call: TRBJ1-5
cdr3_nt: TGCGCCAGCAGCTACACCCTGGGACAGGGCGACACTGAAGCTTTCTTT; cdr3_aa: CASSYTLGQGDTEAFF; v_call: TRBV5-1; clone_size: -; d_call: TRBD1; cdr3_length: 16; j_call: TRBJ1-1
cdr3_nt: TGTGCCAGCAGTTTGAGGGGGATGTCCTACGAGCAGTACTTC; cdr3_aa: CASSLRGMSYEQYF; v_call: TRBV28; clone_size: -; d_call: -; cdr3_length: 14; j_call: TRBJ2-7
cdr3_nt: TGTGCCACCTTAAGCTTAAAGGGGCCGAATAAGGCTTTCTTT; cdr3_aa: CATLSLKGPNKAFF; v_call: TRBV15; clone_size: -; d_call: -; cdr3_length: 14; j_call: TRBJ1-1
cdr3_nt: TGTGCCAGCAGCCAAGGTACAACGAACACCGGGGAGCTGTTTTTT; cdr3_aa: CASSQGTTNTGELFF; v_call: TRBV4-2; clone_size: -; d_call: -; cdr3_length: 15; j_call: TRBJ2-2
cdr3_nt: TGTGCCAGCAGTGAAGATGCCGGGGAACCTTACAATGAGCAGTTCTTC; cdr3_aa: CASSEDAGEPYNEQFF; v_call: TRBV6-1; clone_size: few; d_call: -; cdr3_length: 16; j_call: TRBJ2-1
cdr3_nt: TGTGCCAGTAGGTCGAGCAATCAGCCCCAGCATTTT; cdr3_aa: CASRSSNQPQHF; v_call: TRBV19; clone_size: -; d_call: -; cdr3_length: 12; j_call: TRBJ1-5
cdr3_nt: TGTGCCAGCAGTCCTCGTCTAGCGGGGGGCGCCGGGGAGCTGTTTTTT; cdr3_aa: CASSPRLAGGAGELFF; v_call: TRBV27; clone_size: -; d_call: TRBD2; cdr3_length: 16; j_call: TRBJ2-2
cdr3_nt: TGTGCCAGCAGCACGGGACAGGGGGACTACGCCGGGGAGCTGTTTTTT; cdr3_aa: CASSTGQGDYAGELFF; v_call: TRBV11-3; clone_size: -; d_call: TRBD1; cdr3_length: 16; j_call: TRBJ2-2
cdr3_nt: TGTGCCAGCAGGAAGGACAGGGCTCCCAATCAGCCCCAGCATTTT; cdr3_aa: CASRKDRAPNQPQHF; v_call: TRBV2; clone_size: few; d_call: TRBD1; cdr3_length: 15; j_call: TRBJ1-5
cdr3_nt: TGTGCCAGCGCGCAGGGGGCAGAGAATGAGCAGTTCTTC; cdr3_aa: CASAQGAENEQFF; v_call: TRBV2; clone_size: -; d_call: TRBD1; cdr3_length: 13; j_call: TRBJ2-1
cdr3_nt: TGCGCCAGCAGCCAATCGCTGGGCCGGTACAATGAGCAGTTCTTC; cdr3_aa: CASSQSLGRYNEQFF; v_call: TRBV4-3; clone_size: -; d_call: -; cdr3_length: 15; j_call: TRBJ2-1
cdr3_nt: TGTGCCAGCAGCTTAGTTCCACAGGGGGAGGGTTGGGACAATGAGCAGTTCTTC; cdr3_aa: CASSLVPQGEGWDNEQFF; v_call: TRBV11-2; clone_size: -; d_call: -; cdr3_length: 18; j_call: TRBJ2-1
cdr3_nt: TGTGCCAGCAGTTCTGGACAGGGTACCTCCTACGAGCAGTACTTC; cdr3_aa: CASSSGQGTSYEQYF; v_call: TRBV27; clone_size: -; d_call: TRBD1; cdr3_length: 15; j_call: TRBJ2-7
cdr3_nt: TGTGCCAGTACCAACCGGGGGACAGCAAATGAAAAACTGTTTTTT; cdr3_aa: CASTNRGTANEKLFF; v_call: TRBV19; clone_size: -; d_call: TRBD1; cdr3_length: 15; j_call: TRBJ1-4
cdr3_nt: TGCGCCAGCAGCCAAGATCTCGGGGAAGCCTACTTAGTTGATACGCAGTATTTT; cdr3_aa: CASSQDLGEAYLVDTQYF; v_call: TRBV4-1; clone_size: -; d_call: -; cdr3_length: 18; j_call: TRBJ2-3
cdr3_nt: TGTGCCAGCAGTGAGGGGGGGCTGAACACTGAAGCTTTCTTT; cdr3_aa: CASSEGGLNTEAFF; v_call: TRBV6-1; clone_size: -; d_call: -; cdr3_length: 14; j_call: TRBJ1-1
cdr3_nt: TGTGCCAGCAGCTTAAGAGGGGGCCTCTTCACCGGGGAGCTGTTTTTT; cdr3_aa: CASSLRGGLFTGELFF; v_call: TRBV7-9; clone_size: -; d_call: TRBD1; cdr3_length: 16; j_call: TRBJ2-2
cdr3_nt: TGTGCCAGCAGCCAAGGGGTGGCACTAGCGGGGTCCCGAGGGGAGACCCAGTACTTC; cdr3_aa: CASSQGVALAGSRGETQYF; v_call: TRBV4-2; clone_size: once; d_call: TRBD2; cdr3_length: 19; j_call: TRBJ2-5
cdr3_nt: TGTGCCAGCAGCTCAATTCGGGACAGTCCCTCCTACGAGCAGTACTTC; cdr3_aa: CASSSIRDSPSYEQYF; v_call: TRBV7-9; clone_size: -; d_call: TRBD1; cdr3_length: 16; j_call: TRBJ2-7
cdr3_nt: TGCGCCAGCAGCTTGGGCCCGGGACAGCCGGGCTCACCCCTCCACTTT; cdr3_aa: CASSLGPGQPGSPLHF; v_call: TRBV5-1; clone_size: -; d_call: TRBD1; cdr3_length: 16; j_call: TRBJ1-6
cdr3_nt: TGTGCCATCAGGGGGGGGCAGGAGATCTCCTACGAGCAGTACTTC; cdr3_aa: CAIRGGQEISYEQYF; v_call: TRBV10-3; clone_size: -; d_call: -; cdr3_length: 15; j_call: TRBJ2-7
cdr3_nt: TGTGCCAGCAGCTCGACCACAGGGGGGTCCAATGAGCAGTTCTTC; cdr3_aa: CASSSTTGGSNEQFF; v_call: TRBV27; clone_size: once; d_call: TRBD1; cdr3_length: 15; j_call: TRBJ2-1
cdr3_nt: TGTGCCAGCAGTGATCACATACAGGGTGGGAGCACAGATACGCAGTATTTT; cdr3_aa: CASSDHIQGGSTDTQYF; v_call: TRBV2; clone_size: -; d_call: -; cdr3_length: 17; j_call: TRBJ2-3
cdr3_nt: TGTGCCTGGAGGGCAGGGACAGGTCTATCCTACGAGCAGTACTTC; cdr3_aa: CAWRAGTGLSYEQYF; v_call: TRBV30; clone_size: -; d_call: TRBD1; cdr3_length: 15; j_call: TRBJ2-7
cdr3_nt: TGTGCCAGCACCCAAGGGGTAGTTGGGGACTATGGCTACACCTTC; cdr3_aa: CASTQGVVGDYGYTF; v_call: TRBV5-6; clone_size: -; d_call: -; cdr3_length: 15; j_call: TRBJ1-2
cdr3_nt: TGCGCCAGCAGCTTGGGCGGGGTTACTAGCACAGATACGCAGTATTTT; cdr3_aa: CASSLGGVTSTDTQYF; v_call: TRBV5-1; clone_size: -; d_call: -; cdr3_length: 16; j_call: TRBJ2-3
cdr3_nt: TGTGCCAGCTCCCCGGACAGTGAGACCCAGTACTTC; cdr3_aa: CASSPDSETQYF; v_call: TRBV18; clone_size: -; d_call: -; cdr3_length: 12; j_call: TRBJ2-5
cdr3_nt: TGTGCCAGCAGCTTCCGCGGGCCAGGATCATACAATGAGCAGTTCTTC; cdr3_aa: CASSFRGPGSYNEQFF; v_call: TRBV5-4; clone_size: once; d_call: -; cdr3_length: 16; j_call: TRBJ2-1
cdr3_nt: TGTGCCAGCAGTGATCGAACAGGGATTTCTGGGGCCAACGTCCTGACTTTC; cdr3_aa: CASSDRTGISGANVLTF; v_call: TRBV6-1; clone_size: -; d_call: -; cdr3_length: 17; j_call: TRBJ2-6
cdr3_nt: TGTGCCAGCAGCTCAACAGGGGGAAGCACTGAAGCTTTCTTT; cdr3_aa: CASSSTGGSTEAFF; v_call: TRBV5-4; clone_size: -; d_call: TRBD1; cdr3_length: 14; j_call: TRBJ1-1
cdr3_nt: TGTGCCAGCAGTATATTACCGGGACAGGGTATGAGCACTGAAGCTTTCTTT; cdr3_aa: CASSILPGQGMSTEAFF; v_call: TRBV6-4; clone_size: -; d_call: TRBD1; cdr3_length: 17; j_call: TRBJ1-1
cdr3_nt: TGTGCCAGTAGTATGTCCAGGAAAATCCATGGCTACACCTTC; cdr3_aa: CASSMSRKIHGYTF; v_call: TRBV19; clone_size: -; d_call: -; cdr3_length: 14; j_call: TRBJ1-2
cdr3_nt: TGTGCCAGCAAACGGACAGGGCTGAACACCTTC; cdr3_aa: CASKRTGLNTF; v_call: TRBV2; clone_size: few; d_call: TRBD1; cdr3_length: 11; j_call: TRBJ1-2
cdr3_nt: TGCAGTGCAAGACAGTCGACTGAAGCTTTCTTT; cdr3_aa: CSARQSTEAFF; v_call: TRBV20-1; clone_size: -; d_call: -; cdr3_length: 11; j_call: TRBJ1-1
cdr3_nt: TGTGCCAGCACCCGACAGGGAGCGATAGAGGGCTACACCTTC; cdr3_aa: CASTRQGAIEGYTF; v_call: TRBV27; clone_size: -; d_call: TRBD1; cdr3_length: 14; j_call: TRBJ1-2
cdr3_nt: TGCGCCAGCAGCTTGTTAACAGGGAGGGGAGAGACCCAGTACTTC; cdr3_aa: CASSLLTGRGETQYF; v_call: TRBV5-1; clone_size: -; d_call: -; cdr3_length: 15; j_call: TRBJ2-5
cdr3_nt: TGCGCCAGCAGCCTTCCGGGACAGGCATTTTCCGAGAACACTGAAGCTTTCTTT; cdr3_aa: CASSLPGQAFSENTEAFF; v_call: TRBV4-1; clone_size: -; d_call: TRBD1; cdr3_length: 18; j_call: TRBJ1-1
cdr3_nt: TGTGCCATCAGTGAAAGGGGACAACGGATCTATGGCTACACCTTC; cdr3_aa: CAISERGQRIYGYTF; v_call: TRBV10-3; clone_size: -; d_call: -; cdr3_length: 15; j_call: TRBJ1-2